One and the same sample provided the 25 T cell receptor beta chains below, sequenced in a study of blood T cell repertoires in COVID-19. Sequenced by immunoSEQ multiplex PCR; TCRdb stores in-frame clones only, minus some. In the table there are about 120,000 clones, over 75% of which are singletons. Source material: peripheral blood. Source of these receptors: a man aged 50 to 60 with acute or convalescent COVID-19.

The V and J genes are TRBV4-2 and TRBJ2-3; 14 bases map to TRBD2. The CDR3 sequence is 17 residues long. Germline V gene sequence: CDR1 LGHNA, CDR2 YNFKEQ. The V segment lost 7 bases and the J segment 4 bases; nucleotides outside the gene matches: 10. This CDR3 reads CASIKGTSGSPADTQYF. The CDR3 region has the DNA TGTGCCAGCATTAAGGGGACTAGCGGGAGCCCCGCAGATACGCAGTATTTT.

The chain combines TRBV7-9 with TRBJ2-1, with TRBD2 as a possible D gene (5 bases). The V and J ends lost 5 bases and 7 bases respectively, with 21 bases between them. The CDR3 consists of 16 residues. Germline CDR1 is SEHNR and CDR2 is FQNEAQ (reference sequence). The CDR3 loop is CASSPDAGGFRNEQFF. Written as DNA, the CDR3 is TGTGCCAGCAGCCCCGACGCGGGCGGATTTAGGAATGAGCAGTTCTTC.

The chain joins TRBV13 to TRBJ1-3; D call uncertain. The V gene lost 0 bases and the J gene lost 0 bases, with 6 bases spanning the gap. The CDR3 has 15 amino acids. CDR1 and CDR2 from the germline V gene are PRHDT and FYEKMQ (reference sequence). In nucleotides, the CDR3 is TGTGCCAGCAGCTTAGGACTGCACTCTGGAAACACCATATATTTT. The encoded protein is CASSLGLHSGNTIYF.

The chain carries TRBV3-1 (or the pseudogene TRBV3-2) and TRBJ2-3, with a possible D match to TRBD2 (7 bases). Trimming pared 1 base from V and 0 bases from J, leaving 11 bases between. This CDR3 has 16 residues. The germline CDR1 and CDR2 sequences are LGHDT and YNNKEL (reference sequence). The CDR3: CASSQARGASTDTQYF. The CDR3 nucleotides read TGTGCCAGCAGCCAAGCCCGGGGGGCTAGCACAGATACGCAGTATTTT.

The chain links TRBV23-1 to TRBJ2-5; 9 bases agree with TRBD1. TRBV23-1 has ORF status, its function being uncertain. The J segment lost 2 bases and the V segment lost 2 bases, leaving 6 bases of the junction unmatched. The CDR3 spans 16 residues. CDR3 DNA sequence: TGCGCCAGCAGTCAACCGTACAGGGGGCCTCAAGAGACCCAGTACTTC. Amino acid sequence: CASSQPYRGPQETQYF.

The rearrangement joins TRBV5-1 to TRBJ2-3, with 9 bases fitting TRBD2. The CDR3 has 15 amino acids. The germline V gene has CDR1 SGHRS and CDR2 YFSETQ. The junction had 5 bases not matched to a gene; V was cut back by 4 bases and J by 2 bases. The CDR3 sequence: CASSTTSGITDTQYF. CDR3 DNA sequence: TGCGCCAGCAGCACGACTAGCGGAATCACAGATACGCAGTATTTT. Using reference TRBV5-1 and TRBJ2-3 for the parts outside the CDR3, the full variable domain is KAGVTQTPRYLIKTRGQQVTLSCSPISGHRSVSWYQQTPGQGLQFLFEYFSETQRNKGNFPGRFSGRQFSNSRSEMNVSTLELGDSALYLCASSTTSGITDTQYFGPGTRLTVL.

The count of this clone is one. The chain recombines TRBV5-4 with TRBJ2-2, with 8 bases fitting TRBD1. The V and J ends lost 4 bases and 7 bases, in that order; junction bases with no gene match: 15. Per germline, CDR1 SGHNT and CDR2 YYREEE (reference sequence). CDR3 size: 17 residues. For the CDR3, the DNA is TGTGCCAGCAGCCGTAAAGCAGGGGGCGAAAGTCTCGGGGAGCTGTTTTTT. Its protein is CASSRKAGGESLGELFF.

V gene TRBV19 combines with J gene TRBJ1-2, with 7 bases fitting TRBD1. The CDR3 runs to 14 residues. Per germline, CDR1 LNHDA and CDR2 SQIVND (reference sequence). V lost 6 bases, J lost 2 bases, and 6 bases stayed unmatched. CDR3 sequence (DNA): TGTGCCAGTAGACCGGGACAGCGGAACTATGGCTACACCTTC. This gives the protein CASRPGQRNYGYTF.

The chain uses TRBV11-2 and TRBJ2-1, with 9 bases identical to TRBD2. The trim removed 3 bases at V and 5 bases at J, leaving 5 bases unmatched. The V gene's germline CDR1 is SGHAT and CDR2 FQNNGV. There are 15 residues in the CDR3. The CDR3 DNA follows: TGTGCCAGCAGCTTCGGACTAGCGCGGAACAATGAGCAGTTCTTC. Amino acids: CASSFGLARNNEQFF.

This chain uses TRBV11-3 with TRBJ2-7; D perhaps matches TRBD1 (6 bases). The CDR3 totals 13 residues. CDR1 and CDR2 (germline): SGHNT, YENEEA. V was trimmed by 4 bases and J by 5 bases, leaving 12 bases between them. CDR3 nucleotides: TGTGCCAGCAGCTCGGGACATCTCCACGAGCAGTACTTC. This encodes CASSSGHLHEQYF. The full variable domain, its missing parts supplied by reference TRBV11-3 and TRBJ2-7, is EAGVVQSPRYKIIEKKQPVAFWCNPISGHNTLYWYLQNLGQGPELLIRYENEEAVDDSQLPKDRFSAERLKGVDSTLKIQPAELGDSAVYLCASSSGHLHEQYFGPGTRLTVT.

The chain couples TRBV29-1 to TRBJ2-5; TRBD2 matches 8 bases. Germline V gives CDR1 SQVTM, CDR2 ANQGSEA. The junction had 9 bases not matched to a gene; V was cut back by 1 base and J by 5 bases. The CDR3 spans 15 residues. CDR3 nucleotide sequence: TGCAGCGTTGAAGTCCGGGGGGGTAAAGGCGAGACCCAGTACTTC. Translating it yields CSVEVRGGKGETQYF.

The chain uses TRBV5-4 and TRBJ1-6; D ambiguous. CDR3 length equals 17 residues. The ends were cut back, 0 bases at V and 0 bases at J, with 10 bases in the middle. The germline V gene has CDR1 SGHNT and CDR2 YYREEE (reference sequence). CDR3 sequence: CASSLGGRSSYNSPLHF. CDR3 nucleotides: TGTGCCAGCAGCTTGGGCGGGAGGAGCTCCTATAATTCACCCCTCCACTTT.

V is TRBV6-5 and J is TRBJ1-2; possible D gene TRBD1, 6 bases. CDR1 is MNHEY and CDR2 is SVGAGI in the germline V gene. Deletions cut 6 bases from V and 7 bases from J, with 21 bases between. The CDR3 sequence is 15 residues long. The CDR3 region is CASSRLEGDGSGYTF. The CDR3 nucleotides are TGTGCCAGCAGCCGTCTCGAGGGGGATGGAAGTGGCTACACCTTC.

The chain links TRBV30 to TRBJ2-2; TRBD2 matches at 8 bases. Germline lookup yields CDR1 GTSNPN and CDR2 SVGIG (reference sequence). V trimming: 4 bases; J trimming: 1 base; junction bases outside the gene matches: 8. The CDR3 contains 16 residues. The CDR3 reads CAWTRGGLGNTGELFF. The CDR3 DNA sequence: TGTGCCTGGACCCGGGGGGGACTAGGGAACACCGGGGAGCTGTTTTTT.

The chain is built from TRBV24-1 and TRBJ1-2; D unclear. The CDR3 covers 15 residues. V was shortened by 4 bases and J by 2 bases, with 13 bases between the two germline ends. The germline CDR1 and CDR2 sequences are KGHDR and SFDVKD. The CDR3 DNA reads as TGTGCCACCAGTGACTCGGCAGGATTAAACTATGGCTACACCTTC. This sequence encodes CATSDSAGLNYGYTF.

The J gene is TRBJ2-5, the V gene TRBV5-1; D possibly corresponds to TRBD2 (6 bases). V was shortened by 0 bases and J by 5 bases, with 14 bases between the two germline ends. Germline CDR1 SGHRS, CDR2 YFSETQ. The CDR3 extends over 15 amino acids. The CDR3 DNA reads as TGCGCCAGCAGCTTGGTTCCCGGGGGTGGGGAGACCCAGTACTTC. This codes for CASSLVPGGGETQYF.

The rearrangement links TRBV6-2 or TRBV6-3 to TRBJ1-5, with TRBD1 identical over 7 bases. This CDR3 has 14 amino acids. After removal of 6 bases from V and 1 base from J, the junction contained 3 bases not matched to a gene. CDR1 and CDR2 (germline): MNHEY, SVGEGT. The CDR3 DNA follows: TGTGCCAGCAGCCGAGGGGGCAGCAATCAGCCCCAGCATTTT. As protein: CASSRGGSNQPQHF.

V is TRBV6-6 and J is TRBJ2-5; 9 nucleotides line up with TRBD1. This CDR3 has 12 residues. Looked up from germline, CDR1 is MNHNY and CDR2 is SVGAGI (reference sequence). Unmatched junction bases numbered 0, after V lost 6 bases and J lost 4 bases. CDR3 in DNA: TGTGCCAGCAGGGACAGGGGAGAGACCCAGTACTTC. Its protein is CASRDRGETQYF.

The chain couples TRBV5-6 to TRBJ1-4, with TRBD1 as a possible D gene (6 bases). V shed 4 bases and J shed 5 bases, with 15 bases lying between them. The CDR3 is 15 residues long. CDR1 and CDR2 (germline): SGHDT, YYEEEE. This CDR3 reads CASSGTGFNNEKLFF. The CDR3, as DNA: TGTGCCAGCAGCGGAACAGGGTTTAACAATGAAAAACTGTTTTTT.

The rearrangement uses TRBV15 and TRBJ2-3; the D is unclear. The germline V gene has CDR1 LNHNV and CDR2 YYDKDF (reference sequence). V was shortened by 5 bases and J by 3 bases, with 9 bases between the two germline ends. This CDR3 region has 13 residues. The CDR3 sequence is CATSLGGTDTQYF. CDR3 nucleotides: TGTGCCACCAGCTTAGGCGGAACAGATACGCAGTATTTT.

This rearrangement joins TRBV11-3 to TRBJ1-1; D not resolved. The V and J ends lost 3 bases and 6 bases respectively, with 17 bases between them. This CDR3 is built from 15 residues. CDR1 and CDR2 (germline): SGHNT, YENEEA. This chain's CDR3 is CASSFPFTMASEAFF. The CDR3 nucleotides are TGTGCCAGCAGCTTCCCCTTTACAATGGCCTCTGAAGCTTTCTTT.

This clone was found once. The chain has TRBV28 and TRBJ2-1; TRBD2 matches 9 bases. The CDR3 extends over 16 amino acids. With 1 base clipped from V and 8 bases from J, the junction kept 9 bases outside the gene matches. From germline, CDR1 is MDHEN and CDR2 SYDVKM. The CDR3, as DNA: TGTGCCAGCAGTTTATTAGGGACTAGCAATTTGGATGAGCAGTTCTTC. It encodes CASSLLGTSNLDEQFF.

This clone was seen only once. This chain links TRBV21-1 with TRBJ2-1; the D call TRBD2 from the table was never checked on the DNA. TRBV21-1 is listed as a pseudogene. This CDR3 has 20 residues. The CDR3 spells CASSSRLAGGNNCSYNEQFF. The CDR3 nucleotides are TGTGCCAGCAGCTCTCGACTAGCGGGAGGGAATAACTGCTCCTACAATGAGCAGTTCTTC.

This chain connects TRBV27 to TRBJ2-7; 8 bases map to TRBD1. The V gene's germline CDR1 is MNHEY and CDR2 SMNVEV (reference sequence). The V segment lost 3 bases and the J segment 5 bases; nucleotides outside the gene matches: 6. The CDR3 consists of 14 residues. CDR3 amino acids: CASSLQGQGDEQYF. CDR3 DNA: TGTGCCAGCAGTTTGCAAGGACAGGGCGACGAGCAGTACTTC.

The chain has TRBV7-2 and TRBJ2-3; tentatively, D is TRBD2 (5 bases). Trimming shortened V by 2 bases and J by 1 base, and 16 bases separated the two germline ends. Germline values: CDR1 SGHTA, CDR2 FQGNSA. The CDR3 runs 17 residues. The CDR3: CASSLRAPTGGTDTQYF. The DNA for the CDR3 is TGTGCCAGCAGCTTAAGGGCTCCGACCGGGGGCACAGATACGCAGTATTTT.